This T cell receptor (beta chain) was captured by sequencing in a study of shared clonotypes between healthy human individuals. CDR1 and CDR2 (germline): ENHRY, SYGVKD. Trimming removed 5 bases at V and 2 bases at J, with 13 bases between. The CDR3 is 14 amino acids. Data came from immunoSEQ multiplex PCR; TCRdb stores just in-frame clones and leaves some out. Of 600,000 or so clones in the sample, approximately 95% were seen once. The naive CD8 subset, CD45RO-negative cells positively selected for CCR7, excluded terminally differentiated effector memory CD45RA+ cells. The chain couples TRBV10-3 to TRBJ2-7, with D possibly being TRBD1 (6 bases). This clonotype originated in a woman in her twenties or thirties in good health. The specimen was naive CD8+ T cells sorted from blood. The CDR3 DNA is TGTGCCATCAGTAAATCTAGACAGGCCTACGAGCAGTACTTC. As protein: CAISKSRQAYEQYF.